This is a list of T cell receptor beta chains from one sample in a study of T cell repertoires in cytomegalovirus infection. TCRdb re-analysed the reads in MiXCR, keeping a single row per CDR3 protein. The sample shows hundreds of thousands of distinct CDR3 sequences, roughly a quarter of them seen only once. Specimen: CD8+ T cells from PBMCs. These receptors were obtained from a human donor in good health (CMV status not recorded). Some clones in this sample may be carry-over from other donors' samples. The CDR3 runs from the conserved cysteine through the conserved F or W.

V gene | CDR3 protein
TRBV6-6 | CASSYLAGANEQFF
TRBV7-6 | CASSSTRLESSGNTIYF
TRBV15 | CATSRDRRSTNEKLFF
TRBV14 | CASSQGQRGSWNTQYF
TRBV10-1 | CASSDGDPTEAFF
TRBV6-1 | CASTFTSRGQQNNEAFF
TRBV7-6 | CASSPRGNTPQHF
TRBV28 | CASRTGTSFRDQPQHF
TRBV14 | CACSLTANTEAFF
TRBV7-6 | CANSLQGYEQYF